This T cell receptor (beta chain) was identified in a study of cytomegalovirus exposure and HLA in healthy donors. Broader study findings: Later analysis showed TCR association rates varying by HLA locus, highest for DRB1 and lowest for HLA-C. Researchers reported from a later analysis that most CMV-associated TCR beta chains appeared HLA-restricted.

The PCR was carried out with 60 Vbeta primers and 13 Jbeta primers. Using immunoSEQ multiplex PCR, the repertoire was profiled, and TCRdb retains in-frame clones only, with some absent. The sample has 130,000 to 150,000 clones; around 86% are singletons. In regard to this clone: Antigen specificity is unknown.

The CDR3 length is 19 residues. From germline, CDR1 is SGHAT and CDR2 FQNNGV. The germline V and J ends were trimmed by 4 bases and 3 bases, with 25 bases remaining between them. The gene calls are TRBV11-2 and TRBJ1-3, with a possible D match to TRBD1 (6 bases). This receptor was taken from a woman aged 25 to 39 in good health and CMV-seronegative. Sequencing was carried out using PBMCs. This CDR3 is CASSSIPRPNRESGNTIYF. The CDR3 nucleotides read TGTGCCAGCAGCTCGATACCCCGCCCAAACAGGGAAAGTGGAAACACCATATATTTT. Combining the CDR3 with reference TRBV11-2 and TRBJ1-3 gives the whole variable domain EAGVAQSPRYKIIEKRQSVAFWCNPISGHATLYWYQQILGQGPKLLIQFQNNGVVDDSQLPKDRFSAERLKGVDSTLKIQPAKLEDSAVYLCASSSIPRPNRESGNTIYFGEGSWLTVV.